What follows are 20 T cell receptor beta chains derived from one specimen sequenced in a study of blood T cells in healthy people across ages. It was with a sample-barcoded 5' primer and a J-beta primer mix that a second PCR of roughly 7 to 12 cycles was run. TCRdb passed the 5' RACE reads through MiXCR, listing each CDR3 protein once. The sample yields 600,000 to 650,000 distinct CDR3 sequences, 45% to 65% seen once. Material: blood. Receptors were obtained from a man aged 60 to 75 in good health.

The chain joins TRBV7-2 to TRBJ1-3, with D unclear. Trimming stripped 6 bases from V and 0 bases from J, with 15 bases between. The CDR3 covers 16 residues. Germline assignment: CDR1 SGHTA and CDR2 FQGNSA. The CDR3, as DNA: TGTGCCAGCAGATCGGGAGGGCCACGCTCTGGAAACACCATATATTTT. It is translated as CASRSGGPRSGNTIYF.

The chain recombines TRBV29-1 with TRBJ1-1; D may be TRBD1 (5 bases). Trimming left V 2 bases short and J 6 bases short, with 13 bases between. The CDR3 loop spans 13 amino acids. The germline CDR1 and CDR2 sequences are SQVTM and ANQGSEA. In DNA form, the CDR3 reads TGCAGCGTTGAAAGTAGGGGTGGGGCTGAAGCTTTCTTT. Its translation is CSVESRGGAEAFF.

This chain connects TRBV12-3 or TRBV12-4 to TRBJ1-1; 8 nucleotides match TRBD1. J lost 6 bases, V lost 3 bases, and 6 bases had no gene match. The CDR3 has 14 amino acids. The CDR3 protein is CASSLTQGASEAFF. The DNA of the CDR3 is TGTGCCAGCAGTTTGACCCAGGGGGCTTCTGAAGCTTTCTTT.

This sequence joins TRBV6-1 and TRBJ2-5; the D is unclear. Germline CDR1 reads MNHNS; CDR2 reads SASEGT. The CDR3 is made up of 16 amino acids. Trimming cost V 4 bases and J 2 bases, with 17 bases left between them. Here the CDR3 reads CASSVMAGDIQETQYF. The CDR3 region has the DNA TGTGCCAGCAGTGTCATGGCAGGAGATATACAAGAGACCCAGTACTTC.

On this clonotype: The junction differs from germline at one of its ends, possibly a read error. The rearrangement links TRBV3-1 to TRBJ2-3; 11 bases line up with TRBD2. This CDR3 has 18 amino acids. Germline lookup yields CDR1 LGHDT and CDR2 YNNKEL (reference sequence). In nucleotides, the CDR3 is TGTGCCAGCAGCCTAGAAGGACTAGCGGGCAGCGGCACAGCTACGCAGTATTTT. The encoded protein is CASSLEGLAGSGTATQYF.

In this sample, this clonotype turned up a few times. The gene calls are TRBV20-1 and TRBJ2-3; 9 bases match TRBD2. The CDR3 covers 15 residues. Germline V lookup: CDR1 DFQATT, CDR2 SNEGSKA (reference sequence). The ends lost 1 base at V and 2 bases at J; junction bases unmatched: 4. CDR3 sequence reads: CSARGLAGPTDTQYF. Here the CDR3 DNA reads TGCAGTGCTAGAGGCCTAGCGGGGCCCACAGATACGCAGTATTTT.

The J gene is TRBJ2-5, the V gene TRBV7-8; 10 nucleotides match TRBD2. The CDR3 runs 16 residues. V was pared by 5 bases and J by 4 bases, with 10 bases of the junction left unmatched. The V gene's germline CDR1 is SGHVS and CDR2 FQNEAQ. CDR3: CASSPLSGGAVETQYF. The CDR3, as DNA: TGTGCCAGCAGCCCTTTGAGCGGGGGGGCCGTAGAGACCCAGTACTTC.

V is TRBV4-1 and J is TRBJ2-3; D possibly corresponds to TRBD2 (5 bases). Germline CDR1 and CDR2: MGHRA and YSYEKL. V dropped 2 bases and J dropped 8 bases, with 8 bases sitting between them. This CDR3 region has 12 residues. CDR3 bases: TGCGCCAGCAGCCAAACTAGGAGTACGCAGTATTTT. It codes for CASSQTRSTQYF.

This clonotype appeared a few times. This rearrangement joins TRBV7-2 to TRBJ2-7, with 8 bases fitting TRBD2. The V and J ends lost 7 bases and 3 bases, in that order; junction bases with no gene match: 11. This CDR3 contains 15 residues. Germline V gene lookup returns CDR1 SGHTA and CDR2 FQGNSA. In DNA, the CDR3 is TGTGCCAGCACCCCGTCGGGGGGGCCGATCTACGAGCAGTACTTC. Translating gives CASTPSGGPIYEQYF. The whole variable domain, filled in from reference TRBV7-2 and TRBJ2-7, reads GAGVSQSPSNKVTEKGKDVELRCDPISGHTALYWYRQSLGQGLEFLIYFQGNSAPDKSGLPSDRFSAERTGGSVSTLTIQRTQQEDSAVYLCASTPSGGPIYEQYFGPGTRLTVT.

The V call is TRBV9, the J call TRBJ2-5, with D perhaps matching TRBD2 (6 bases). The germline V gene has CDR1 SGDLS and CDR2 YYNGEE. The germline V and J ends were trimmed by 0 bases and 5 bases, with 11 bases remaining between them. This CDR3 is 14 amino acids long. CDR3 sequence: CASSVGSGFETQYF. CDR3 DNA sequence: TGTGCCAGCAGCGTAGGGAGCGGGTTCGAGACCCAGTACTTC.

This clonotype was recorded at least ten times. V usage is TRBV20-1 and J usage is TRBJ2-1; D unresolved. The CDR3 contains 14 residues. Germline loops: CDR1 DFQATT, CDR2 SNEGSKA (reference sequence). Trimming removed 3 bases at V and 6 bases at J, with 15 bases between. CDR3 protein: CSASFRPRGNEQFF. CDR3 coding DNA: TGCAGTGCTAGCTTCCGACCCCGTGGCAATGAGCAGTTCTTC.

This clonotype was counted only a few times. The chain carries TRBV18 and TRBJ2-5; D gene unclear. The J call may be wrong; the DNA end is better matched by TRBJ2-7. The germline CDR1 and CDR2 sequences are KGHSH and LQKENI. The CDR3 has 12 residues. The CDR3 DNA follows: TGTGCCAGCTCACCGTCGACGGGCGAGCAGTACTTC. This sequence encodes CASSPSTGEQYF.

This clonotype was counted between two and nine times. The V call is TRBV4-2, the J call TRBJ1-6; 10 positions agree with TRBD1. The ends lost 2 bases at V and 8 bases at J; junction bases unmatched: 3. This CDR3 region has 15 residues. Per germline, CDR1 LGHNA and CDR2 YNFKEQ. The CDR3 region is CASSQPGQGYSPLHF. The CDR3 DNA reads TGTGCCAGCAGCCAACCGGGACAGGGGTATTCACCCCTCCACTTT.

V usage is TRBV28 and J usage is TRBJ2-2; TRBD2 matches 9 bases. With V trimmed by 3 bases and J by 4 bases, 9 bases remained unmatched. Germline CDR1 is MDHEN and CDR2 is SYDVKM. CDR3 length: 17 amino acids. For the CDR3, the DNA is TGTGCCAGCAGTTTGTTGGCGGGGGGGCTGGGCACCGGGGAGCTGTTTTTT. Amino acids: CASSLLAGGLGTGELFF. Full variable domain (remainder filled in from reference TRBV28 and TRBJ2-2): DVKVTQSSRYLVKRTGEKVFLECVQDMDHENMFWYRQDPGLGLRLIYFSYDVKMKEKGDIPEGYSVSREKKERFSLILESASTNQTSMYLCASSLLAGGLGTGELFFGEGSRLTVL.

This clonotype was observed a handful of times. The gene calls are TRBV29-1 and TRBJ1-1, with D uncertain. V shed 7 bases and J shed 3 bases, with 6 bases lying between them. This CDR3 comprises 10 residues. Per the germline V gene, CDR1 is SQVTM and CDR2 is ANQGSEA. The CDR3 sequence is CSAGDTEAFF. The CDR3 region has the DNA TGCAGCGCCGGGGACACTGAAGCTTTCTTT.

This clonotype was seen a single time. This sequence joins TRBV2 and TRBJ1-5; the match to TRBD1 covers 7 bases. The CDR3 extends over 15 amino acids. V lost 3 bases to trimming and J lost 3 bases; unmatched junction nucleotides: 5. Germline V gives CDR1 SNHLY, CDR2 FYNNEI. CDR3 nucleotides: TGTGCCAGCAGTGAGATGGGACAGTACAATCAGCCCCAGCATTTT. Residues: CASSEMGQYNQPQHF.

The gene calls are TRBV3-1 and TRBJ2-7, with D perhaps TRBD1 or TRBD2 (5 bases each). The J call is uncertain, as TRBJ2-4 better fits the DNA end. CDR1 is LGHDT and CDR2 is YNNKEL in the germline V gene (reference sequence). The CDR3 consists of 16 residues. The CDR3 DNA is TGTGCCAGCAGCCAAGACCCCGGGGACCCGCGGGACATTCAGTACTTC. Translation: CASSQDPGDPRDIQYF.

CDR3 amino acids: CASSVYYTDTQYF. Written as DNA, the CDR3 is TGTGCCAGCAGCGTATACTACACAGATACGCAGTATTTT. The chain joins TRBV9 to TRBJ2-3; D is uncertain. The CDR3 consists of 13 residues. The germline gives CDR1 SGDLS, CDR2 YYNGEE. The V end lost 1 base, the J end lost 2 bases, and 5 bases lay between the germline ends.

This rearrangement joins TRBV5-1 to TRBJ2-3; D may be TRBD1 or TRBD2 (5 bases each). Trimming took off 3 bases at V and 2 bases at J, with 10 bases between the two ends. The CDR3 is made up of 14 amino acids. Germline CDR1 reads SGHRS; CDR2 reads YFSETQ. The CDR3 is CASSSRGFTDTQYF. The CDR3 DNA reads as TGCGCCAGCAGCTCGAGGGGCTTCACAGATACGCAGTATTTT.

This clonotype was detected ten times or more. This chain joins TRBV11-2 and TRBJ2-3; 8 nucleotides line up with TRBD2. Per the germline V gene, CDR1 is SGHAT and CDR2 is FQNNGV. With 5 bases clipped from V and 4 bases from J, the junction kept 8 bases outside the gene matches. The CDR3 spans 15 residues. The CDR3 spells CASSITAGAPDTQYF. CDR3 DNA sequence: TGTGCCAGCAGCATTACAGCGGGGGCCCCAGATACGCAGTATTTT.